This T cell receptor beta chain was sequenced for a study of blood T cells in healthy people across ages. In regard to this clonotype: What it binds is not known.

Next came a second PCR, run for about 6 to 11 cycles, which used a sample-barcoded 5' primer along with a J-beta primer mix. Through a template-switch adaptor with 12 random nucleotides, each cDNA molecule received a tag. MiXCR was run by TCRdb on the 5' RACE reads, yielding one entry per CDR3 protein. The sample yields hundreds of thousands of distinct CDR3 sequences, around 25% seen once. Overall study findings and caveats: Not knowing donor CMV status may have confounded expanded clonotype changes. Estimates based on one million T cells were treated as lower bounds.

CDR1 and CDR2 from the germline V gene are SGHNT and YENEEA. With 5 bases removed from V and 1 base from J, the gap between germline ends came to 12 bases. The CDR3 contains 14 residues. This same sample was also taken into another study, of T cells of mothers and their children. That paper adds: Material was donated by three healthy Caucasian mothers and their six children.

Material: blood. The chain joins TRBV11-3 to TRBJ2-7; tentative D call: TRBD1 (6 bases). The source is a boy under 18 in good health. The CDR3 protein is CASSLRTVSYEQYF. The CDR3 DNA sequence: TGTGCCAGCAGCCTTCGGACAGTTTCCTACGAGCAGTACTTC.